These 24 T cell receptor beta chains were all obtained from the same sample, sequenced in a study of vaccination and CD4 T cells after COVID-19. Treatment denoted: approximately 10-day PBMC culture with coronavirus spike peptide pools or control peptides (ViraFEST assay). Collection of the unexposed donor's CD4+ T cells took place before the COVID-19 pandemic (2011-2018). Cultured CD4+ T-cell DNA underwent Oncomine TCR Beta short-read sequencing. TCRdb passed the PCR reads through MiXCR, listing each CDR3 protein once. Among around 8,000 distinct CDR3 sequences listed, approximately 40% were seen once. Their antigens remain unidentified. Input material: CD4+ T cells from blood, cultured in vitro. These TCRs come from a human donor in good health.

This chain joins TRBV19 and TRBJ1-3; D unresolved. The germline V gene has CDR1 LNHDA and CDR2 SQIVND (reference sequence). V was clipped by 8 bases and J by 1 base, with 6 bases between them. The CDR3 spans 12 residues. DNA for the CDR3: TGTGCCAGTGGGGATTCTGGAAACACCATATATTTT. It specifies CASGDSGNTIYF.

By sample share, this clonotype is medium-sized (0.01 to 0.1%). V is TRBV20-1 and J is TRBJ2-4; possibly TRBD1 for D (6 bases). This CDR3 has 14 residues. Per germline, CDR1 DFQATT and CDR2 SNEGSKA (reference sequence). V was clipped by 0 bases and J by 8 bases, with 14 bases between them. The CDR3 nucleotides read TGCAGTGCTAGAGAGGGGGCGTTGTCCGACATTCAGTACTTC. As protein: CSAREGALSDIQYF.

Comments on this clonotype: At one of its ends the junction is not consistent with the germline gene, which may arise from a read error. This chain joins TRBV7-7 and TRBJ2-2, with unresolved D. CDR3 length: 13 amino acids. CDR1 is SSHAT and CDR2 is FNYEAQ in the germline V gene (reference sequence). CDR3 nucleotides: TGTGCTAGCAGCTTATTTGACACCGGGGAGCTGTTTTTT. Its protein product is CASSLFDTGELFF.

This sequence joins TRBV6-1 and TRBJ2-1, with unresolved D. The CDR3 has 13 amino acids. Per the germline V gene, CDR1 is MNHNS and CDR2 is SASEGT. V was pared by 7 bases and J by 6 bases, with 13 bases between. The CDR3 bases are TGTGCCAGCACCCTAGGTGGCTTCAATGAGCAGTTCTTC. Protein product: CASTLGGFNEQFF.

CDR3 in amino acids: CACTDLGLPLLGANYGYTF. CDR3 nucleotides: TGTGCCTGCACCGACCTTGGACTTCCACTACTAGGAGCTAACTATGGCTACACCTTC. The chain combines TRBV2 with TRBJ1-2; no definite D call. Germline CDR1 and CDR2: SNHLY and FYNNEI. Trimming took off 11 bases at V and 0 bases at J, with 31 bases between the two ends. The CDR3 is made up of 19 amino acids.

This clonotype was detected a few times. The CDR3 nucleotides are TGTGCCAGCAGTTACCAGCCAGGGGCTGGGTACGAGCAGTACTTC. It translates to CASSYQPGAGYEQYF. The chain links TRBV6-5 to TRBJ2-7, with a possible D match to TRBD1 (6 bases). Trimming took off 2 bases at V and 4 bases at J, with 15 bases between the two ends. The length of the CDR3 is 15 residues. Germline V gives CDR1 MNHEY, CDR2 SVGAGI.

V and J are TRBV29-1 and TRBJ1-1; D ambiguous. The CDR3 length is 12 residues. Germline loops: CDR1 SQVTM, CDR2 ANQGSEA. The germline V and J ends were trimmed by 1 base and 4 bases, with 7 bases remaining between them. CDR3 nucleotide sequence: TGCAGCGTTGAAGTTGCGGGCACTGAAGCTTTCTTT. Protein sequence: CSVEVAGTEAFF.

This sequence joins TRBV2 and TRBJ2-3; 9 bases map to TRBD2. V lost 8 bases and J lost 6; bases outside the gene matches: 15. The CDR3 consists of 16 residues. Germline CDR1 reads SNHLY; CDR2 reads FYNNEI. This CDR3 is CASWGERGDHRDTQYF. The CDR3 bases are TGTGCCAGCTGGGGGGAGCGGGGGGACCATAGGGATACGCAGTATTTT.

This sequence joins TRBV20-1 and TRBJ2-5; 8 nucleotides align to TRBD2. Looked up from germline, CDR1 is DFQATT and CDR2 is SNEGSKA (reference sequence). Trimming at V came to 0 bases and at J to 3 bases, leaving 3 bases not matched to a gene. The CDR3 spans 14 residues. CDR3 nucleotide sequence: TGCAGTGCTAGAGACGGGGGGGCCGAAGAGACCCAGTACTTC. Its translation: CSARDGGAEETQYF.

This clonotype was counted a few times. V is TRBV7-2 and J is TRBJ1-1; 7 nucleotides agree with TRBD1. This CDR3 comprises 15 residues. Germline V gene lookup returns CDR1 SGHTA and CDR2 FQGNSA. Trimming took 4 bases from V and 8 from J; bases not matched to a gene: 13. Here the CDR3 DNA reads TGTGCCAGCAGCTCTACTCGGACAGGCCTATCCGAAGCTTTCTTT. Protein: CASSSTRTGLSEAFF.

This clonotype was counted only a few times. V and J are TRBV12-3 or TRBV12-4 and TRBJ1-5; no firm D call. The V end lost 4 bases, the J end lost 5 bases, and 21 bases lay between the germline ends. This CDR3 is built from 17 residues. The CDR3 nucleotides read TGTGCCAGCAGTTATGGTAGAGACCGCTCCATGTATCAGCCCCAGCATTTT. The encoded protein is CASSYGRDRSMYQPQHF.

In this sample, this clonotype turned up a few times. The rearrangement uses TRBV6-5 and TRBJ1-6; D remains ambiguous. The germline CDR1 and CDR2 sequences are MNHEY and SVGAGI. The CDR3 has 15 residues. Deletions cut 2 bases from V and 5 bases from J, with 10 bases between. CDR3 coding DNA: TGTGCCAGCAGTTACGATCTAGGAGATAATTCACCCCTCCACTTT. Translation: CASSYDLGDNSPLHF.

This clonotype was detected a few times. The chain combines TRBV5-4 with TRBJ1-2, with D unclear. Trimming removed 0 bases at V and 6 bases at J, with 12 bases between. The CDR3 sequence is 14 residues long. Germline CDR1 is SGHNT and CDR2 is YYREEE (reference sequence). This CDR3 is CASSLGSSGHGYTF. CDR3 DNA: TGTGCCAGCAGCTTGGGTTCTTCCGGGCATGGCTACACCTTC.

The chain employs TRBV29-1 and TRBJ1-2; D gene unclear. Germline CDR1 and CDR2: SQVTM and ANQGSEA. V was cut by 4 bases and J by 0 bases, with 6 bases left in between. The CDR3 is 12 residues long. CDR3 in amino acids: CSVVSANYGYTF. In DNA, the CDR3 is TGCAGCGTTGTATCAGCTAACTATGGCTACACCTTC.

V usage is TRBV5-1 and J usage is TRBJ2-1, with 9 bases that match TRBD1. V was clipped by 0 bases and J by 5 bases; unmatched bases: 0. This CDR3 region has 14 residues. The germline CDR1 and CDR2 sequences are SGHRS and YFSETQ. The DNA of the CDR3 is TGCGCCAGCAGCTTGGGGACAGGGGACAATGAGCAGTTCTTC. It specifies CASSLGTGDNEQFF.

This chain uses TRBV6-1 with TRBJ1-5; no clear D gene. Germline V gives CDR1 MNHNS, CDR2 SASEGT. The V end was cut by 8 bases, the J end by 8 bases, with 16 bases between. CDR3 length equals 13 residues. CDR3 loop: CASGPTPTEPQHF. The CDR3 DNA follows: TGTGCCAGCGGGCCGACTCCCACGGAGCCCCAGCATTTT.

The table lists this clonotype with a few counts. The chain has TRBV5-1 and TRBJ1-2, with D maybe TRBD1 (5 bases). CDR1 is SGHRS, CDR2 YFSETQ, per germline. The ends were cut back, 2 bases at V and 5 bases at J, with 16 bases in the middle. The CDR3 is 15 residues long. CDR3 coding DNA: TGCGCCAGCAGCTTTGGGCAGGGAGAATATTATGGCTACACCTTC. Translation: CASSFGQGEYYGYTF.

This clonotype was counted a few times. V usage is TRBV15 and J usage is TRBJ1-2; D not resolved. The CDR3 contains 14 residues. V was clipped by 0 bases and J by 7 bases, with 12 bases between them. The germline CDR1 and CDR2 sequences are LNHNV and YYDKDF (reference sequence). The CDR3 DNA sequence: TGTGCCACCAGCAGAGAGAATATTGGACGTGGCTACACCTTC. This sequence encodes CATSRENIGRGYTF.

The chain recombines TRBV24-1 with TRBJ2-2; no definite D call. Germline-derived CDR1 and CDR2 are KGHDR and SFDVKD. Trimming shortened V by 10 bases and J by 2 bases, and 13 bases separated the two germline ends. The CDR3 runs 14 residues. For the CDR3, the DNA is TGTGCCACGAGCATCGACTTCAACACCGGGGAGCTGTTTTTT. It translates to CATSIDFNTGELFF.

The gene calls are TRBV10-3 and TRBJ2-7; TRBD1 or TRBD2 may be the D gene (6 bases each). Between the trimmed V and J ends, which lost 8 bases and 1 base, there was a span of 12 bases. CDR1 is ENHRY, CDR2 SYGVKD, per germline. This CDR3 is 13 amino acids long. CDR3 coding DNA: TGTGCCATCGGGGGGCCTGTTTCCTACGAGCAGTACTTC. Translation gives CAIGGPVSYEQYF.

This chain joins TRBV20-1 and TRBJ2-3; 9 positions match TRBD1. The CDR3 is made up of 14 amino acids. V dropped 5 bases and J dropped 6; count of bases not matched to a gene: 9. Germline loops: CDR1 DFQATT, CDR2 SNEGSKA (reference sequence). DNA of the CDR3: TGCAGTGCTCAAGTGGGACAGGGCCCCGATACGCAGTATTTT. It translates to CSAQVGQGPDTQYF.

This clonotype occurred a few times. The chain has TRBV12-3 or TRBV12-4 and TRBJ2-3; TRBD2 is a possible D gene (6 bases). This CDR3 has 14 amino acids. Trimming cost V 3 bases and J 5 bases, with 12 bases left between them. CDR3 loop: CASSFSSAGDTQYF. The DNA for the CDR3 is TGTGCCAGCAGTTTCTCTAGCGCCGGAGATACGCAGTATTTT.

The rearrangement uses TRBV7-9 and TRBJ1-1; a weak D match, TRBD1 (6 bases). The germline CDR1 and CDR2 sequences are SEHNR and FQNEAQ (reference sequence). CDR3 size: 14 residues. Trimming stripped 1 base from V and 4 bases from J, with 10 bases between. The CDR3 here is CASSLEGGGTEAFF. In DNA form, the CDR3 reads TGTGCCAGCAGCTTAGAGGGGGGGGGCACTGAAGCTTTCTTT.

As to this clonotype: Possible read error: a much larger clone is one base away. V is TRBV20-1 and J is TRBJ2-2, with D possibly being TRBD1 (5 bases). CDR1 is DFQATT and CDR2 is SNEGSKA in the germline V gene (reference sequence). CDR3 size: 15 residues. DNA for the CDR3: TGCAGTGCGTTTGGACAAACCGCGAACATCGGGGAGCTGTTTTTT. The encoded protein is CSAFGQTANIGELFF.